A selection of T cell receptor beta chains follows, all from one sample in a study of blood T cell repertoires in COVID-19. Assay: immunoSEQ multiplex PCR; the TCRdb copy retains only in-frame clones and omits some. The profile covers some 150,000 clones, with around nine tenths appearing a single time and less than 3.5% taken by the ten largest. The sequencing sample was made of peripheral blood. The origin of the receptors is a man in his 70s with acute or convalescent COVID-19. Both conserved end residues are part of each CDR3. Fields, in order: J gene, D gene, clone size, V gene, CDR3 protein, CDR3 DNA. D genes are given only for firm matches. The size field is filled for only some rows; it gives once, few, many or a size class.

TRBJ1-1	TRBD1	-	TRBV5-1	CASSLFRTGGDAFF	TGCGCCAGCAGCTTATTTCGGACAGGGGGCGACGCTTTCTTT
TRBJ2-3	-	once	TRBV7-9	CASSLGGLASDTQYF	TGTGCCAGCAGCTTAGGAGGGTTAGCTTCAGATACGCAGTATTTT
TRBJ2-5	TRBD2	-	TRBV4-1	CASSQYGTSGVQETQYF	TGCGCCAGCAGCCAATACGGGACTAGCGGGGTTCAAGAGACCCAGTACTTC
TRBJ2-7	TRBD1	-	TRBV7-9	CASSRDRSSYEQYF	TGTGCCAGCAGCCGGGACAGAAGCTCCTACGAGCAGTACTTC
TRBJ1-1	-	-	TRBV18	CASTAAMNTEAFF	TGTGCCAGCACAGCCGCTATGAACACTGAAGCTTTCTTT
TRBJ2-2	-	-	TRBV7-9	CASNSNRESNTGELFF	TGTGCCAGCAACTCCAACAGGGAGTCGAACACCGGGGAGCTGTTTTTT
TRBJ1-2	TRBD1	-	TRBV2	CASTQTGGTDGYTF	TGTGCCAGCACCCAGACAGGGGGGACGGATGGCTACACCTTC
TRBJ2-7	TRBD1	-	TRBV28	CASRPSGTGAAYEQYF	TGTGCCAGCAGGCCCTCCGGGACAGGGGCTGCCTACGAGCAGTACTTC
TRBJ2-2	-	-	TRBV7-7	CASSSTGVDTGELFF	TGTGCCAGCAGCTCGACAGGAGTGGACACCGGGGAGCTGTTTTTT
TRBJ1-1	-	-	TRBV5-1	CASSFGGDTEAFF	TGCGCCAGCAGCTTCGGGGGGGACACTGAAGCTTTCTTT
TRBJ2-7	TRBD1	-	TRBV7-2	CASAGRDRGYEQYF	TGTGCGTCCGCCGGCCGGGACAGGGGCTACGAGCAGTACTTC
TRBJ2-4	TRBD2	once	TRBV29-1	CSVEAGGIAKNIQYF	TGCAGCGTTGAAGCGGGAGGGATAGCCAAAAACATTCAGTACTTC
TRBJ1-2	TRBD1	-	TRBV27	CASSSGTGDSGYTF	TGTGCCAGCAGTTCCGGGACAGGGGACTCTGGCTACACCTTC
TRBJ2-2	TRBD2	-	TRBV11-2	CASSFPGFSGRPTGELFF	TGTGCCAGCAGCTTCCCCGGTTTTAGCGGGAGACCCACCGGGGAGCTGTTTTTT
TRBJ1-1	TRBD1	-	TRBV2	CASGTGRNTEAFF	TGTGCCAGCGGGACAGGACGGAACACTGAAGCTTTCTTT
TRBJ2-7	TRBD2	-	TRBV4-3	CASSQDIGTSPEQYF	TGCGCCAGCAGCCAAGACATCGGGACTAGCCCGGAGCAGTACTTC
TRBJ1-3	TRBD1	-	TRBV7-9	CASSPTGGPGNTIYF	TGTGCCAGCAGCCCTACAGGGGGTCCTGGAAACACCATATATTTT
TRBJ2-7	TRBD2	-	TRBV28	CASSPGGGGPYEQYF	TGTGCCAGCAGCCCCGGCGGGGGAGGGCCCTACGAGCAGTACTTC
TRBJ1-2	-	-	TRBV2	CASSENAGRNYGYTF	TGTGCCAGCAGTGAAAACGCAGGGAGGAACTATGGCTACACCTTC
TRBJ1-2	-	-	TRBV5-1	CASSEDRLYGYTF	TGCGCCAGCAGCGAAGACAGGCTCTATGGCTACACCTTC
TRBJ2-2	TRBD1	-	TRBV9	CASSVQGASAGTGELFF	TGTGCCAGCAGCGTACAGGGGGCGAGCGCGGGCACCGGGGAGCTGTTTTTT
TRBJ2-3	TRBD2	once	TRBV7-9	CASSGSGGALDTQYF	TGTGCCAGCAGCGGGAGCGGGGGGGCCTTGGATACGCAGTATTTT
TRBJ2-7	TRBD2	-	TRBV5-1	CASSRSGGEGYEQYF	TGCGCCAGCAGCAGGAGCGGCGGGGAGGGGTACGAGCAGTACTTC
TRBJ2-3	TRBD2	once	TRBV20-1	CSASRRESTDTQYF	TGCAGTGCTAGTAGGCGGGAGAGCACAGATACGCAGTATTTT
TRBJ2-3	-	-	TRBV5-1	CASSPVPGSDTQYF	TGCGCCAGCAGCCCCGTGCCAGGGTCAGATACGCAGTATTTT
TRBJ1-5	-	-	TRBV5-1	CASSLQQGDEPQHF	TGCGCCAGCAGCCTACAACAGGGAGATGAGCCCCAGCATTTT
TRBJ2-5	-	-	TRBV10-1	CASSPGGGGETQYF	TGCGCCAGCAGTCCTGGGGGGGGCGGAGAGACCCAGTACTTC
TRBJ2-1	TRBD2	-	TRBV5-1	CASSRTSGSSNEQFF	TGCGCCAGCAGCAGAACTAGCGGGAGTAGTAATGAGCAGTTCTTC
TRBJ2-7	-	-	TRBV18	CASSPPATAHYEQYF	TGTGCCAGCTCACCACCTGCGACAGCTCACTACGAGCAGTACTTC
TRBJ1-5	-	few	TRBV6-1	CASSELPLGGQPQHF	TGTGCCAGCAGTGAATTGCCATTAGGGGGTCAGCCCCAGCATTTT
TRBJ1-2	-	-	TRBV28	CASSETVLSYGYTF	TGTGCCAGCAGCGAGACAGTCTTGAGCTATGGCTACACCTTC
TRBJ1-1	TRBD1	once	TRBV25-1	CASAGGMNTEAFF	TGTGCCAGCGCAGGGGGCATGAACACTGAAGCTTTCTTT
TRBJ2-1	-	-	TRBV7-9	CASSLARGYNEQFF	TGTGCCAGCAGCTTAGCGAGAGGGTACAATGAGCAGTTCTTC
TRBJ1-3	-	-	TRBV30	CAWSFKASGNTIYF	TGTGCCTGGTCCTTCAAAGCCTCTGGAAACACCATATATTTT
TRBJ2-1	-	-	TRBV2	CASSEQGTYNEQFF	TGTGCCAGCAGTGAACAGGGGACCTACAATGAGCAGTTCTTC
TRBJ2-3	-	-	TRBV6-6	CASLWGRTQYF	TGTGCCAGTCTTTGGGGGCGTACGCAGTATTTT
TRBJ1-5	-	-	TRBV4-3	CASSQELQGNQPQHF	TGCGCCAGCAGCCAAGAATTGCAGGGGAATCAGCCCCAGCATTTT
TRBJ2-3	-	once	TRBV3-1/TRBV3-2	CASSQARNTDTQYF	TGTGCCAGCAGCCAAGCGAGGAACACAGATACGCAGTATTTT
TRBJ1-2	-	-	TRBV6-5	CASSWTGEINYGYTF	TGTGCCAGCAGTTGGACCGGGGAGATTAACTATGGCTACACCTTC
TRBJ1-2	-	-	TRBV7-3	CASSLRRAGGYTF	TGTGCCAGCAGCTTGCGACGTGCGGGCGGCTACACCTTC
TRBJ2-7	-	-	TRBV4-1	CASSQEGGTSYEQYF	TGCGCCAGCAGCCAAGAGGGGGGAACCTCCTACGAGCAGTACTTC
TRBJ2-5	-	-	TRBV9	CASSVELGRETQYF	TGTGCCAGCAGCGTGGAGTTGGGGAGGGAGACCCAGTACTTC
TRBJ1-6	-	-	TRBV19	CASSIMTGSPLHF	TGTGCCAGTAGTATCATGACGGGTTCACCCCTCCACTTT
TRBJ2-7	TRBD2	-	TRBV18	CASSRTSGYEQYF	TGTGCCAGCTCACGGACTAGCGGGTACGAGCAGTACTTC
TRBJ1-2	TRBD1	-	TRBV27	CASRPTGEANYGYTF	TGTGCCAGCAGGCCAACAGGGGAAGCTAACTATGGCTACACCTTC
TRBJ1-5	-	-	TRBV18	CASSRRTEDPQSQHF	TGTGCCAGCTCACGCAGGACAGAGGATCCCCAGTCCCAGCATTTT
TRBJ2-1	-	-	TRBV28	CASSYGSSYNEQFF	TGTGCCAGCAGTTACGGGAGCTCCTACAATGAGCAGTTCTTC
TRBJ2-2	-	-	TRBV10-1	CASSEQTGRTGELFF	TGCGCCAGCAGCGAACAGACAGGGAGGACCGGGGAGCTGTTTTTT
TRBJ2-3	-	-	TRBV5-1	CASSLSGISTDTQYF	TGCGCCAGCAGCTTGTCGGGAATTTCCACAGATACGCAGTATTTT
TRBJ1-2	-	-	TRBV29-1	CSVEDLLGVNYGYTF	TGCAGCGTTGAAGACTTGCTCGGGGTTAACTATGGCTACACCTTC
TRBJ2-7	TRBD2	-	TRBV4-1	CASSQTGLAGGPYEQYF	TGCGCCAGCAGCCAAACGGGACTAGCGGGGGGGCCCTACGAGCAGTACTTC
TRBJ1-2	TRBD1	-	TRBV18	CASSPRDREHYGYTF	TGTGCCAGCTCACCCCGGGACAGGGAACACTATGGCTACACCTTC